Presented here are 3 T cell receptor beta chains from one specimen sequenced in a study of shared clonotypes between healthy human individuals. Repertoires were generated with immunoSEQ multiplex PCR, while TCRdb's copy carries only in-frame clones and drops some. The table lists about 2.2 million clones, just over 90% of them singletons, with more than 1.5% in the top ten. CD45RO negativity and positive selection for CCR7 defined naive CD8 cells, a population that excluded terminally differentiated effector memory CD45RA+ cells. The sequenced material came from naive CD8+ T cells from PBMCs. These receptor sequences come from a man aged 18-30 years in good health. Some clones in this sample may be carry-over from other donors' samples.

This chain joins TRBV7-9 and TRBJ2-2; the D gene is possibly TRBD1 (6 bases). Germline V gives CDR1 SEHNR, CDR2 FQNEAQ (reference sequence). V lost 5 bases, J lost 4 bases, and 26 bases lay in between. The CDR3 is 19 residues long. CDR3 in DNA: TGTGCCAGCAGCCGGTCCTTGGCAGGGGTTTTAAAGGGCACCGGGGAGCTGTTTTTT. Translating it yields CASSRSLAGVLKGTGELFF.

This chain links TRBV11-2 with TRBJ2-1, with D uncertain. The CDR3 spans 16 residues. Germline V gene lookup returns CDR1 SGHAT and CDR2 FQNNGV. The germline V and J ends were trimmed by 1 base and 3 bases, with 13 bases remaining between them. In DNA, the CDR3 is TGTGCCAGCAGCTTAGGATTTGCGCCGAACTACAATGAGCAGTTCTTC. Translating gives CASSLGFAPNYNEQFF.

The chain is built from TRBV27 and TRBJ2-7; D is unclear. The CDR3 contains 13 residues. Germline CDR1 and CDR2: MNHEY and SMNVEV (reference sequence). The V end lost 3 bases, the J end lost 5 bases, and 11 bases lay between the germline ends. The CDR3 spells CASSFGAPNEQYF. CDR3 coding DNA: TGTGCCAGCAGTTTTGGTGCGCCGAACGAGCAGTACTTC.